Below, 9 T cell receptor beta chains from the same sample are listed, as sequenced in a study of cytomegalovirus exposure and HLA in healthy donors. A multiplex PCR was run with 60 Vbeta primers and 13 Jbeta primers. Generated by immunoSEQ multiplex PCR, the TCRdb table keeps only in-frame clones and is missing some. The table shows tens of thousands of clones, with 63% occurring only once. Sequenced sample: PBMCs. These receptors were obtained from a woman aged 40 to 50 in good health and CMV-seropositive.

V is TRBV28 and J is TRBJ1-2; D is undetermined. Germline V gene data show CDR1 as MDHEN and CDR2 as SYDVKM. Trimming pared 3 bases from V and 8 bases from J, leaving 13 bases between. The CDR3 spans 13 residues. CDR3 sequence (DNA): TGTGCCAGCAGTTTTGTAACAGCCCGAGGCTACACCTTC. It specifies CASSFVTARGYTF.

V and J are TRBV18 and TRBJ1-1, with D perhaps matching TRBD1 (5 bases). V was cut by 2 bases and J by 1 base, with 17 bases left in between. The CDR3 contains 17 residues. Germline V gives CDR1 KGHSH, CDR2 LQKENI. CDR3 nucleotide sequence: TGTGCCAGCTCACCATACTCCGTGACAGCATCGAACACTGAAGCTTTCTTT. Translation: CASSPYSVTASNTEAFF.

This sequence joins TRBV5-1 and TRBJ1-2; a weak D match, TRBD1 (5 bases). Germline V lookup: CDR1 SGHRS, CDR2 YFSETQ. The CDR3 runs to 13 residues. V was trimmed by 0 bases and J by 7 bases, leaving 10 bases between them. CDR3 sequence (DNA): TGCGCCAGCAGCTTGGTCGGGGGAGGTGGCTACACCTTC. Amino acids: CASSLVGGGGYTF.

The chain is built from TRBV5-4 and TRBJ2-7; 7 bases are a match to TRBD2. The CDR3 has 15 amino acids. Germline-derived CDR1 and CDR2 are SGHNT and YYREEE (reference sequence). The J segment lost 0 bases and the V segment lost 3 bases, leaving 6 bases of the junction unmatched. The chain's CDR3 is CASSSREWGSYEQYF. In nucleotides, the CDR3 is TGTGCCAGCAGCTCGCGGGAGTGGGGCTCCTACGAGCAGTACTTC.

The V gene is TRBV5-4, the J gene TRBJ2-7, with 8 bases that match TRBD1. After removal of 1 base from V and 3 bases from J, the junction contained 3 bases not matched to a gene. CDR1 SGHNT and CDR2 YYREEE come from the germline V gene (reference sequence). The CDR3 is made up of 14 amino acids. CDR3 in amino acids: CASSLSGQGYEQYF. The DNA for the CDR3 is TGTGCCAGCAGCTTGAGCGGACAGGGCTACGAGCAGTACTTC.

The genes are TRBV5-1 and TRBJ2-7; TRBD1 might be the D (5 bases). V was cut by 0 bases and J by 3 bases, with 13 bases left in between. The CDR3 has 15 amino acids. From germline, CDR1 is SGHRS and CDR2 YFSETQ. CDR3 DNA sequence: TGCGCCAGCAGCTTGGGGGGCGGACGGAGCTACGAGCAGTACTTC. Its protein product is CASSLGGGRSYEQYF.

This chain uses TRBV14 with TRBJ2-7; 10 bases map to TRBD1. Trimming took 3 bases from V and 4 from J; bases not matched to a gene: 9. The CDR3 sequence is 16 residues long. CDR1 is SGHDN, CDR2 FVKESK, per germline. The CDR3 loop reads CASSQAPGQGNYEQYF. In DNA, the CDR3 is TGTGCCAGCAGCCAGGCTCCGGGACAGGGGAATTACGAGCAGTACTTC.

The chain recombines TRBV6-1 with TRBJ2-7, with TRBD2 matching over 7 bases. In germline, CDR1 is MNHNS, CDR2 SASEGT. This CDR3 comprises 15 residues. V shed 6 bases and J 1 base; nucleotides not matched to a gene: 9. The CDR3 region has the DNA TGTGCCAGCAGGGACTCGACTAGCTGGTCCTACGAGCAGTACTTC. Translating gives CASRDSTSWSYEQYF.

CDR3 sequence reads: CASSPGQANPSYEQYF. CDR3 nucleotide sequence: TGTGCCAGCAGCCCAGGACAGGCCAACCCCTCCTACGAGCAGTACTTC. The rearrangement uses TRBV7-8 and TRBJ2-7; 7 bases map to TRBD1. V trimming: 5 bases; J trimming: 0 bases; junction bases outside the gene matches: 10. The CDR3 is made up of 16 amino acids. In germline, CDR1 is SGHVS, CDR2 FQNEAQ.